This T cell receptor (beta chain) appears in the sequencing data of a study of cytomegalovirus exposure and HLA in healthy donors. Both 60 Vbeta primers and 13 Jbeta primers went into the PCR. The authors' processing: Unique TCR beta chains totaled approximately 83 million in a later count, with roughly 11 million of them shared. Using immunoSEQ multiplex PCR, the repertoire was profiled, and TCRdb retains in-frame clones only, with some absent. Clone size and V and J calls were adopted from that table, with D and trimming inferred from the DNA. This sample yields 150,000 to 200,000 clones, of which 60% to 85% are seen a single time; around 3% belongs to the top ten. The CDR3 length is 14 residues. CDR1 is MNHNS, CDR2 SASEGT, per germline. The V end lost 4 bases, the J end lost 6 bases, and 15 bases lay between the germline ends. On this clone itself: Its matching antigen is unknown.

The study's findings and limits: Apparent HLA restriction characterized most CMV-associated TCR beta chains in a later analysis.

This TCR came from a woman in her fifties or sixties in good health and CMV-seropositive. Sequencing input: PBMCs. The rearrangement joins TRBV6-1 to TRBJ1-2; TRBD1 is a possible D gene (6 bases). CDR3 loop: CASSAKNRAHGYTF. In DNA, the CDR3 is TGTGCCAGCAGTGCAAAAAACAGGGCCCATGGCTACACCTTC.